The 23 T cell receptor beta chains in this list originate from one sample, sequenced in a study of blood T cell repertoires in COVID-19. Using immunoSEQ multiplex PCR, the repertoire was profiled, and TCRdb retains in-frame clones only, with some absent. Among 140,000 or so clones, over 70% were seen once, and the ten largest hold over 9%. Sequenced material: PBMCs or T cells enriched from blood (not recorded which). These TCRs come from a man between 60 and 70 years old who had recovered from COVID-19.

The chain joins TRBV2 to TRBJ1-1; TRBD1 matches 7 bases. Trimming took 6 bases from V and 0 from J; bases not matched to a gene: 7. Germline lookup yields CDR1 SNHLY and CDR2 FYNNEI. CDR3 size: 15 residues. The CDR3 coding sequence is TGTGCCAGCAGGGCGAGACAGGGAATGAACACTGAAGCTTTCTTT. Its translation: CASRARQGMNTEAFF.

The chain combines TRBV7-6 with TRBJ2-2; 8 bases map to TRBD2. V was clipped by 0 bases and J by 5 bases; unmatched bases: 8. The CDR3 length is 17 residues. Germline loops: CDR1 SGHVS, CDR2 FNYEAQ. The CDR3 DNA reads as TGTGCCAGCAGCTTAGCGCAAGCGGGGGTACTTACCGGGGAGCTGTTTTTT. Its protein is CASSLAQAGVLTGELFF.

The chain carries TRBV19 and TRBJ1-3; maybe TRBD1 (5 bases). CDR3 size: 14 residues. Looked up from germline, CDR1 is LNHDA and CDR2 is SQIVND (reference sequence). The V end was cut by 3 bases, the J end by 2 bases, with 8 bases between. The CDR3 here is CASSMGLPGNTIYF. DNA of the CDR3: TGTGCCAGTAGTATGGGGCTTCCTGGAAACACCATATATTTT.

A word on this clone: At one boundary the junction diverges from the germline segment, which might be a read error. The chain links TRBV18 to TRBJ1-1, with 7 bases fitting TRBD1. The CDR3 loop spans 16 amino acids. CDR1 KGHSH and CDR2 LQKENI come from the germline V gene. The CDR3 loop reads CASSSQSGRGIARGDF. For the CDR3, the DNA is TGTGCCAGCTCATCCCAGTCGGGCAGGGGGATAGCTCGAGGCGACTTT.

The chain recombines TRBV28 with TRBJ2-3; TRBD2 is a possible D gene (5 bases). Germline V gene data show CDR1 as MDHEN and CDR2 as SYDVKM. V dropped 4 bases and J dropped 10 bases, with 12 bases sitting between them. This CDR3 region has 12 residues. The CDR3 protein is CASSYPGLAQYF. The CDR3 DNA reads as TGTGCCAGCAGTTACCCGGGGTTGGCGCAGTATTTT.

Here the CDR3 DNA reads TGCGCCAGCAGCCCAAGGGACAGCTTTAGCAATCAGCCCCAGCATTTT. Translating it yields CASSPRDSFSNQPQHF. V gene TRBV4-1 combines with J gene TRBJ1-5; 7 bases fit TRBD1. CDR3 length equals 16 residues. Germline CDR1 MGHRA, CDR2 YSYEKL. V was pared by 4 bases and J by 0 bases, with 6 bases of the junction left unmatched.

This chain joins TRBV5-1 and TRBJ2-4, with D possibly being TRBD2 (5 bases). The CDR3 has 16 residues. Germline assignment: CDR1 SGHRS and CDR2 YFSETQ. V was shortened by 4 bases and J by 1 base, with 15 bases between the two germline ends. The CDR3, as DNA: TGCGCCAGCAGCCCGGCGGGCGTTGGGGCCAAAAACATTCAGTACTTC. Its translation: CASSPAGVGAKNIQYF.

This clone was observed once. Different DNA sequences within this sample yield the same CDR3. CDR3 residues: CASSLAGGYEQYF. Here the CDR3 DNA reads TGTGCCAGTAGTCTTGCGGGGGGCTACGAGCAGTACTTC. The chain is built from TRBV19 and TRBJ2-7, with 8 bases fitting TRBD2. After removal of 5 bases from V and 3 bases from J, the junction contained 3 bases not matched to a gene. The germline gives CDR1 LNHDA, CDR2 SQIVND (reference sequence). CDR3 length equals 13 residues.

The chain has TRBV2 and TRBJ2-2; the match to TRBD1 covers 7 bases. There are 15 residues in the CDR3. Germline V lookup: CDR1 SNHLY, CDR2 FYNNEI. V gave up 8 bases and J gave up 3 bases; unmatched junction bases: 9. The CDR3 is CASGGYRGYTGELFF. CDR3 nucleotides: TGTGCCAGCGGAGGCTACAGGGGATACACCGGGGAGCTGTTTTTT.

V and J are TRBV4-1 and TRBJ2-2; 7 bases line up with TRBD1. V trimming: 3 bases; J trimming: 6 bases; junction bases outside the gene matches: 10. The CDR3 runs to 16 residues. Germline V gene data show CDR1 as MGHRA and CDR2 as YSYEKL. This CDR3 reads CASSHQAGGTAGELFF. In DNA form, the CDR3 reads TGCGCCAGCAGCCACCAGGCAGGGGGTACGGCCGGGGAGCTGTTTTTT.

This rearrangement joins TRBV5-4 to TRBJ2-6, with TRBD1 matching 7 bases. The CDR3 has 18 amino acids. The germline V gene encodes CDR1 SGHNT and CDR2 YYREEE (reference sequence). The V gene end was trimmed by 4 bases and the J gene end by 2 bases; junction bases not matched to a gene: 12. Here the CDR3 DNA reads TGTGCCAGCAGCCCTGGTGGGGCAGGGGGTCCTGGGGCCAACGTCCTGACTTTC. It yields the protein CASSPGGAGGPGANVLTF.

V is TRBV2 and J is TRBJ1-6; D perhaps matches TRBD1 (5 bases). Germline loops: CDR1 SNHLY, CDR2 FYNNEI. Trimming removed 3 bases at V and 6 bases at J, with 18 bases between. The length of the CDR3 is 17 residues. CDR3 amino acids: CASSDGGDLWGNSPLHF. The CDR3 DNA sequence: TGTGCCAGCAGTGACGGGGGAGACCTCTGGGGTAATTCACCCCTCCACTTT.

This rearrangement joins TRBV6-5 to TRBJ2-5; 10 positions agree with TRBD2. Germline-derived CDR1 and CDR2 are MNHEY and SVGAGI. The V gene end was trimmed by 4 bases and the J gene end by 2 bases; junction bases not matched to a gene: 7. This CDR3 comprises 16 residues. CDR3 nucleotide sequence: TGTGCCAGCAGTTCTGTTAAAGCGGGAGGGCAAGAGACCCAGTACTTC. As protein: CASSSVKAGGQETQYF.

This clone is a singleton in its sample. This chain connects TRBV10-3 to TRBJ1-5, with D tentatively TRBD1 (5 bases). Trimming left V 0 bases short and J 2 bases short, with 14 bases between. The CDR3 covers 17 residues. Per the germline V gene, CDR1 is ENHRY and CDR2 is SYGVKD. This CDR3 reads CAISESGRGRGNQPQHF. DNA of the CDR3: TGTGCCATCAGTGAGTCGGGAAGGGGCAGGGGCAATCAGCCCCAGCATTTT.

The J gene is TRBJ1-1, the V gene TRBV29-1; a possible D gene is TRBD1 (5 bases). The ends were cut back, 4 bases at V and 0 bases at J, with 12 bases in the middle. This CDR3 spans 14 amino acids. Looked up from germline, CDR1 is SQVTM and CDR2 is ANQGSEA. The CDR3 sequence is CSVGGRLMNTEAFF. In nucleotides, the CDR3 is TGCAGCGTTGGGGGCCGGCTAATGAACACTGAAGCTTTCTTT.

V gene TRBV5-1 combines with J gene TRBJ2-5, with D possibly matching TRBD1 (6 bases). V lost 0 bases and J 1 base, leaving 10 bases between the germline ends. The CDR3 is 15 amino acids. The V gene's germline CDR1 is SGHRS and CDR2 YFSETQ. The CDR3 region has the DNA TGCGCCAGCAGCTTGGGGGGGCAGACCCAAGAGACCCAGTACTTC. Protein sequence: CASSLGGQTQETQYF.

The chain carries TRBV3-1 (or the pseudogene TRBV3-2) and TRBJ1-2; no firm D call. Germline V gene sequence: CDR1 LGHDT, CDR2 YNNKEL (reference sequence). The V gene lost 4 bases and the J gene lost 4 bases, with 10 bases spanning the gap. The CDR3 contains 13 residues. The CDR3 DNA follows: TGTGCCAGCAGCCCCACGGGTCTCTATGGCTACACCTTC. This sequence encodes CASSPTGLYGYTF.

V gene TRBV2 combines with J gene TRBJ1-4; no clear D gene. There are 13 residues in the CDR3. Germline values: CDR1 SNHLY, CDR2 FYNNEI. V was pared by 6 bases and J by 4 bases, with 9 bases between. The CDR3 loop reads CASSATVNEKLFF. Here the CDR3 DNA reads TGTGCCAGCAGCGCTACAGTTAATGAAAAACTGTTTTTT.

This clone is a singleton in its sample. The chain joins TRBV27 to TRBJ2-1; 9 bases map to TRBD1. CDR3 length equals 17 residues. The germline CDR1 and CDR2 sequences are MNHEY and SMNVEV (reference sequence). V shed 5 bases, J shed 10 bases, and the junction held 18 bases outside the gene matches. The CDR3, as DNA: TGTGCCAGCAGTCTTCGCCCGCCCTCGGACAGGGGAGGCGAGCAGTTCTTC. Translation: CASSLRPPSDRGGEQFF.

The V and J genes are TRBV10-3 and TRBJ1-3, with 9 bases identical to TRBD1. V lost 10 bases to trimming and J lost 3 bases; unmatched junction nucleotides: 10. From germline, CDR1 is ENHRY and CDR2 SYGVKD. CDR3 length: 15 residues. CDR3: CATQTGTGLGNTIYF. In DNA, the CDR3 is TGTGCCACCCAAACCGGGACAGGGCTTGGAAACACCATATATTTT.

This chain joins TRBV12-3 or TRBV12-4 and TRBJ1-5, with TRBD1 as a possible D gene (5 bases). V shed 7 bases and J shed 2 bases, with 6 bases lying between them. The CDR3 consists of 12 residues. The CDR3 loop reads CASMGRNQPQHF. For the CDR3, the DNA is TGTGCCAGCATGGGGCGCAATCAGCCCCAGCATTTT.

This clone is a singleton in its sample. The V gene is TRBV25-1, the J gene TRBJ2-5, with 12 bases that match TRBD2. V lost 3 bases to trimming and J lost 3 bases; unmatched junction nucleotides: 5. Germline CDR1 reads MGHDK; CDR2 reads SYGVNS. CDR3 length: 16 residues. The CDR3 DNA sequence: TGTGCCAGCAGTGACCCTAGCGGGGGGGCCGAAGAGACCCAGTACTTC. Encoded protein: CASSDPSGGAEETQYF.

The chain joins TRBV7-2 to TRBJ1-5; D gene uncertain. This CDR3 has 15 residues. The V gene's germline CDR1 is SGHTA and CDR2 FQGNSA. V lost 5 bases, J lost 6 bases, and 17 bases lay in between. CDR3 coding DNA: TGTGCCAGCAGCGGAAAGGGAGGGTTCGGTCAGCCCCAGCATTTT. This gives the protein CASSGKGGFGQPQHF. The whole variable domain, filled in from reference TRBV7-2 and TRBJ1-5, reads GAGVSQSPSNKVTEKGKDVELRCDPISGHTALYWYRQSLGQGLEFLIYFQGNSAPDKSGLPSDRFSAERTGGSVSTLTIQRTQQEDSAVYLCASSGKGGFGQPQHFGDGTRLSIL.